This T cell receptor (beta chain) was recorded in a study of blood T cells in healthy people across ages (dated by TCRdb to between 2015 and 2016). Context from the whole study: Template switching captured roughly one uniquely barcoded TCR beta cDNA molecule per two T cells in model experiments. Two additional independent replicas of 1 million unique cDNA reads from the same blood draw were analyzed for two donors (one aged 18 to 30 and one aged 80 or older). Age-related changes in TCR beta repertoire diversity were measured in the study by deep sequencing normalized with unique cDNA molecular identifiers. To avoid experimental bias, donors of different ages were spread randomly across the sequencing lanes. Donors were grouped into four age groups: young (average about 15 years), middle-aged (around 39), aged (around 56) and long-lived (over 80). What the research found in general, with its limitations: Compared with the aged group, the long-lived group had more naive CD4+ T cells, fewer expanded clones and increased TCR diversity, a pattern suggesting age selection. Since profiling was done on bulk unsorted PBMCs, naive and antigen-experienced compartments could not be conclusively compared. Observed TCR beta diversity per million T cells fell roughly linearly with age, and a significant reduction was already apparent by age about 43. Observed TCR beta diversity correlated strongly with the percentage of naive T cells measured by flow cytometry. Because the CMV infection status of the donors was unknown, age-related changes in expanded clonotypes may potentially have been confounded. Total diversity estimates from one million sequenced T cells were considered lower bounds and underestimates.

This clonotype was seen just once. The target of this receptor is not known. One end of the junction varies from germline; a read error may be responsible. CDR1 and CDR2 are read off the germline V gene as SGHRS and YFSETQ. The CDR3 contains 15 residues, cysteine and phenylalanine counted. CDR3 DNA only is kept here, 45 bases in frame from base 1. Donors were a few dozen systemically healthy Caucasian individuals from Russia aged about 6 to 100 years. Each donor gave approximately 9.3 milliliters of peripheral blood, collected into EDTA-treated Vacutainer tubes. Ficoll-Paque density-gradient centrifugation was used to isolate PBMCs, with at least 7 million obtained per sample. Total RNA was extracted from PBMCs with Trizol reagent, with at least 5.5 micrograms obtained per sample. The percentages of naive CD45RAhigh/CD27high T cells were determined by flow cytometry on a PBMC aliquot from every donor.

Libraries were made using 5' RACE. Sequencing instrument: Illumina HiSeq 2500. A second PCR of roughly 7 to 12 cycles was performed with a sample-barcoded 5' primer and a J-beta primer mix. A unique molecular identifier was introduced onto each TCR beta cDNA molecule by a template-switch 5' adaptor carrying 12 random nucleotides. Each sample yielded at least 2.5 million CDR3-containing paired-end reads. First-strand cDNA was synthesized from all RNA with the Mint cDNA synthesis kit, primed by a TRBC-specific oligonucleotide. Following uracil-DNA glycosylase treatment, all cDNA underwent a first 18-cycle PCR with the universal primers M1SS and BC2_uni_R. For the original study's pipeline: Normalization of each sample was performed by random selection of 1 million high-quality reads, each carrying a distinct molecular identifier. Reads with shared molecular identifiers were discarded instead of being binned into consensus sequences. MiTCR, with a Q25 quality threshold and the strictest error-elimination algorithm, was used for CDR3 identification, clonotype clustering and error correction. A nonparametric unseen species model with Euler transformation was used to estimate a lower bound on total TCR beta diversity. TCRdb reworked the public reads: Q25 trimming with fastp, MiXCR clone assembly, productive beta chains retained. Records with the same CDR3 protein are collapsed into one entry carrying the most frequent genes and DNA. In this record, the V and J calls reflect TCRdb's handling and not the investigators' own analysis. The sample table shows around 650,000 distinct CDR3 sequences, and over 40% are seen once. The top ten clonotypes cover 25% to 35% of the sample.

Rearrangement joined TRBV5-1 to TRBJ1-5, with the identity of the D gene unclear. This TCR was sampled from a man aged 80 or over in good health. The sample comprised blood. For the CDR3, the sequence is CASSLGVAANRPQHF. DNA sequence: TGCGCCAGCAGCTTGGGAGTTGCGGCAAATCGGCCCCAGCATTTT.